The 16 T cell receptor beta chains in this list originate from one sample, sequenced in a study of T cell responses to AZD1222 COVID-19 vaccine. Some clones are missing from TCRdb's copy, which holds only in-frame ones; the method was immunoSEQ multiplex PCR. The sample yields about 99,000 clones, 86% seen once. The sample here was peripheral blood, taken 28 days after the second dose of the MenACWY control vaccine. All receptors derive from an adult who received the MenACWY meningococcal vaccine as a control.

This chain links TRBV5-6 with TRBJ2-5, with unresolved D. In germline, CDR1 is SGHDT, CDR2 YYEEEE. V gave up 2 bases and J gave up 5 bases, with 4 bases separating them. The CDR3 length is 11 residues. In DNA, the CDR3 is TGTGCCAGCAGCTTTAGGGAGACCCAGTACTTC. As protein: CASSFRETQYF.

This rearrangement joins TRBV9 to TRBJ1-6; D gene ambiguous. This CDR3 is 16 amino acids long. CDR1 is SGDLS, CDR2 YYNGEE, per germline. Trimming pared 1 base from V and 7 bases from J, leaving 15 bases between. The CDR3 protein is CASSVSLGLDNSPLHF. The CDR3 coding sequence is TGTGCCAGCAGCGTATCGTTGGGCCTAGACAATTCACCCCTCCACTTT. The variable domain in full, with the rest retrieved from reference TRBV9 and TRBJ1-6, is DSGVTQTPKHLITATGQRVTLRCSPRSGDLSVYWYQQSLDQGLQFLIQYYNGEERAKGNILERFSAQQFPDLHSELNLSSLELGDSALYFCASSVSLGLDNSPLHFGNGTRLTVT.

The CDR3 DNA is TGTGCCAGCAGCCGTACAGGGGACCTCTATAATTCACCCCTCCACTTT. This gives the protein CASSRTGDLYNSPLHF. This chain uses TRBV11-2 with TRBJ1-6; 7 nucleotides line up with TRBD1. The germline gives CDR1 SGHAT, CDR2 FQNNGV. There are 16 residues in the CDR3. V shed 5 bases and J 3 bases; nucleotides not matched to a gene: 7. Together with reference TRBV11-2 and TRBJ1-6, the CDR3 gives the full variable domain: EAGVAQSPRYKIIEKRQSVAFWCNPISGHATLYWYQQILGQGPKLLIQFQNNGVVDDSQLPKDRFSAERLKGVDSTLKIQPAKLEDSAVYLCASSRTGDLYNSPLHFGNGTRLTVT.

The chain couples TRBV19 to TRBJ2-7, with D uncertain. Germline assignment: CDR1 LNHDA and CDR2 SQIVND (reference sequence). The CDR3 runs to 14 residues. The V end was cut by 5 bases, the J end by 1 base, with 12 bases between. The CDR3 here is CASSYGPASYEQYF. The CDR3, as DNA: TGTGCCAGTAGTTATGGGCCAGCATCCTACGAGCAGTACTTC.

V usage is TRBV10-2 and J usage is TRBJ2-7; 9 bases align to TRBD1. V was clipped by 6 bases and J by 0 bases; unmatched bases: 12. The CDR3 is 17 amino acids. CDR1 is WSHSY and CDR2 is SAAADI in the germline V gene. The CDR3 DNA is TGCGCCAGCAGCTTCCCGGGACAGGGACCGAGCTCCTACGAGCAGTACTTC. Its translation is CASSFPGQGPSSYEQYF.

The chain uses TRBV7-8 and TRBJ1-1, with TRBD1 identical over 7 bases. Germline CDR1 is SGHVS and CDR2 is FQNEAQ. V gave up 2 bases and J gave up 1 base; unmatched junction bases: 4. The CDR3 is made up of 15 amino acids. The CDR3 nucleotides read TGTGCCAGCAGCTTAACAGGGGCGAGGAACACTGAAGCTTTCTTT. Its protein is CASSLTGARNTEAFF.

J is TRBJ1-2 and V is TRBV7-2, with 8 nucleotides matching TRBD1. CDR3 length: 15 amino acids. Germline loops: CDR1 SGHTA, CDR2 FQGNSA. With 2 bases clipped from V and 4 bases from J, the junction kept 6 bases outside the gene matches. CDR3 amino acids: CASSLRPGGGYGYTF. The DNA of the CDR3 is TGTGCCAGCAGCTTAAGGCCAGGGGGCGGCTATGGCTACACCTTC.

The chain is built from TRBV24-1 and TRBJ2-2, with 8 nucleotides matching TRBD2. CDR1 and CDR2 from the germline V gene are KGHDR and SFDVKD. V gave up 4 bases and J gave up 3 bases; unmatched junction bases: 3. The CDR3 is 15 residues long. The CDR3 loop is CATSERGADTGELFF. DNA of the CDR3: TGTGCCACCAGTGAGCGGGGGGCGGACACCGGGGAGCTGTTTTTT.

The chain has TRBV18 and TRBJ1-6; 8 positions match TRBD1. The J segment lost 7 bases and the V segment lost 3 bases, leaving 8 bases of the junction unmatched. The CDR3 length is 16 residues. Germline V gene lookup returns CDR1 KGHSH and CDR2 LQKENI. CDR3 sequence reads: CASSPNLDRDNSPLHF. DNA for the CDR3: TGTGCCAGCTCACCCAACCTGGACAGGGACAATTCACCCCTCCACTTT.

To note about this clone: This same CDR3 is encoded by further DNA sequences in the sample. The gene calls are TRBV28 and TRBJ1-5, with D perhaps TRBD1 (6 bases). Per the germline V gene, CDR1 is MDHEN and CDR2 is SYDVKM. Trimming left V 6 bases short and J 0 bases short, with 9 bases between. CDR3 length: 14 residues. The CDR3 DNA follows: TGTGCCAGCAGCCTGGACAGTAGCAATCAGCCCCAGCATTTT. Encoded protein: CASSLDSSNQPQHF.

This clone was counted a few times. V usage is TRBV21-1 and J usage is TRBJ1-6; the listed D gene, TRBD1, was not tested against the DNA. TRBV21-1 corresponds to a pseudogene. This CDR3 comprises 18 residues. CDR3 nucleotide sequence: TGTGCCAGCATCACTGGGCCAGGGTCTTTGGCGGCCCATAAACCCCTCCACTTT. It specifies CASITGPGSLAAHKPLHF.

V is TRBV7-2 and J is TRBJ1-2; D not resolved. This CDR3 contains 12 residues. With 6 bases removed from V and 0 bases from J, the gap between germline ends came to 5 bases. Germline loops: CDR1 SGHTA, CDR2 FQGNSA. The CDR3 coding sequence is TGTGCCAGCAGACAGACTAACTATGGCTACACCTTC. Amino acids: CASRQTNYGYTF.

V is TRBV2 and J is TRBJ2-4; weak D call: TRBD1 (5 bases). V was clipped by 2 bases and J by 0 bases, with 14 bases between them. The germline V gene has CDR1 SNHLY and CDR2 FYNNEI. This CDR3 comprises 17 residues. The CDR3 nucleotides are TGTGCCAGCAGTGAATCAGGGCCTGACCTAGCCAAAAACATTCAGTACTTC. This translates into CASSESGPDLAKNIQYF.

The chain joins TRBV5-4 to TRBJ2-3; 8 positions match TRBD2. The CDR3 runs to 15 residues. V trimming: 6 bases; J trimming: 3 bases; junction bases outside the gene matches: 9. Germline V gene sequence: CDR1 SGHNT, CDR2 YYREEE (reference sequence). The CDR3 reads CASTESGTRTDTQYF. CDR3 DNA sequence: TGTGCCAGCACCGAATCCGGGACTAGAACAGATACGCAGTATTTT.

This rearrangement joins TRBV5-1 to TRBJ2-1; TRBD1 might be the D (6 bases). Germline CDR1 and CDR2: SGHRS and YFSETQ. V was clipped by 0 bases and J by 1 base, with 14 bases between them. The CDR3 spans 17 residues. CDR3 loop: CASSLAQGTASYNEQFF. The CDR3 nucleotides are TGCGCCAGCAGCTTGGCCCAGGGGACGGCTTCCTACAATGAGCAGTTCTTC.

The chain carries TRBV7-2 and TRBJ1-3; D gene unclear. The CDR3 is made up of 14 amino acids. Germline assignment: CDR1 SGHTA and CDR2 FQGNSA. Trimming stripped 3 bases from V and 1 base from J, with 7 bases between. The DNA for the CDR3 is TGTGCCAGCAGCTTGGGAATATCTGGAAACACCATATATTTT. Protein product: CASSLGISGNTIYF.